This T cell receptor (beta chain) was sequenced during a study of cytomegalovirus exposure and HLA in healthy donors. Across the study: Membership in the Caucasian-associated ancestry cluster was found for 81% of nearly 400 genotyped donors.

Study results and caveats: Later analysis identified several of the most significant clusters that appeared linked to common viral pathogens. It was confirmed in vitro that three of the CMV-associated chains were specific for CMV antigens.

The PCR employed 60 Vbeta primers together with 13 Jbeta primers. The assay was immunoSEQ multiplex PCR, and TCRdb's table has in-frame clones only and misses some. The sample lists more than 140,000 clones; around 75% were seen once. A remark on this clone: Its target is unknown.

The TCR comes from a man aged 35-49 years in good health and CMV-seronegative. Sample: PBMCs.

CDR3 nucleotide sequence: TGTGCCAGCAGTGTGGGACTGATCTCTGGAAACACCATATATTTT. Translation gives CASSVGLISGNTIYF. This chain links TRBV2 with TRBJ1-3; tentative D call: TRBD1 (5 bases). Germline V gene sequence: CDR1 SNHLY, CDR2 FYNNEI. The length of the CDR3 is 15 residues. V lost 4 bases and J lost 0, with 10 bases in between.